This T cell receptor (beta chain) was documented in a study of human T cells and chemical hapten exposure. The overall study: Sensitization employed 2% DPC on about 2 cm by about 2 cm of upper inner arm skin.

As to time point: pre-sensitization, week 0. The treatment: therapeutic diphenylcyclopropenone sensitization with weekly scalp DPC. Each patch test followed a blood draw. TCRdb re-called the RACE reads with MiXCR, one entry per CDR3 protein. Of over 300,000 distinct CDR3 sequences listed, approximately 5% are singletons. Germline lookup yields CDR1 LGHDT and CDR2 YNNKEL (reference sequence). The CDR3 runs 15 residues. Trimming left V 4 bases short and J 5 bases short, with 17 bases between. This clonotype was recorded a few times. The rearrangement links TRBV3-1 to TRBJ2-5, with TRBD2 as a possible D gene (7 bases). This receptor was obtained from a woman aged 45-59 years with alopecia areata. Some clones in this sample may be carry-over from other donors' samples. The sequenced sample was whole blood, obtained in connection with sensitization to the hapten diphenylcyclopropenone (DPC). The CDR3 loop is CASSPNPGGGETQYF. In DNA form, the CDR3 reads TGTGCCAGCAGCCCTAATCCGGGGGGCGGGGAGACCCAGTACTTC.